This TCR beta chain was found in a study of PD-L1 blockade in urothelial cancer. TCRdb keeps only in-frame clones here, not all; method: immunoSEQ multiplex PCR. The sample yields 85,000 to 90,000 clones, about 83% seen once. V lost 0 bases and J lost 5, with 17 bases in between. The CDR3 consists of 17 residues. The germline V gene encodes CDR1 LNHNV and CDR2 YYDKDF (reference sequence). Time point indicated: pretreatment peripheral blood. This chain links TRBV15 with TRBJ2-1; perhaps TRBD2 as D (6 bases). The TCR was taken from a man in his 60s with urothelial cancer. The sequences come from PBMCs, collected around atezolizumab (anti-PD-L1) treatment. Here the CDR3 reads CATSRDKSGVGNNEQFF. CDR3 DNA sequence: TGTGCCACCAGCAGAGATAAGTCGGGAGTGGGAAACAATGAGCAGTTCTTC.